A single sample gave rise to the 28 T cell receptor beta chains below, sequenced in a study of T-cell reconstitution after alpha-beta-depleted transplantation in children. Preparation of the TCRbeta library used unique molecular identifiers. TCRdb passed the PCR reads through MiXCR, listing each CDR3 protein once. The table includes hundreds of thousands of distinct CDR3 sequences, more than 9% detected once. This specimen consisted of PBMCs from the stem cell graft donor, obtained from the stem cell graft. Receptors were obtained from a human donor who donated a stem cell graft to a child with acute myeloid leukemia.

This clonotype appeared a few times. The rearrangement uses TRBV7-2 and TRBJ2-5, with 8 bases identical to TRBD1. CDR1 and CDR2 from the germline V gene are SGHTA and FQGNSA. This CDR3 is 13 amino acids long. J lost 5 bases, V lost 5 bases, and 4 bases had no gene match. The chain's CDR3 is CASSMDRAETQYF. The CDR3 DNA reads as TGTGCCAGCAGCATGGACAGGGCGGAGACCCAGTACTTC.

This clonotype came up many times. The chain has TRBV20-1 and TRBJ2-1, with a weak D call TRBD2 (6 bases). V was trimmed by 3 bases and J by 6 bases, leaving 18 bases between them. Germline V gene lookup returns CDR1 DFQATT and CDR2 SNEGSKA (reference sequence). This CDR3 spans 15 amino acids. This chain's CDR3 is CSARVAARRVNEQFF. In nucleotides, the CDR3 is TGCAGTGCTAGGGTAGCGGCCAGGCGGGTCAATGAGCAGTTCTTC.

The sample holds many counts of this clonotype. The CDR3 here is CASSYRVEMTEAFF. CDR3 coding DNA: TGTGCCAGCAGTTACCGGGTCGAGATGACTGAAGCTTTCTTT. This chain links TRBV6-5 with TRBJ1-1; D call uncertain. Trimming removed 2 bases from V and 5 bases from J, with 12 bases in between. The CDR3 runs 14 residues. The germline CDR1 and CDR2 sequences are MNHEY and SVGAGI.

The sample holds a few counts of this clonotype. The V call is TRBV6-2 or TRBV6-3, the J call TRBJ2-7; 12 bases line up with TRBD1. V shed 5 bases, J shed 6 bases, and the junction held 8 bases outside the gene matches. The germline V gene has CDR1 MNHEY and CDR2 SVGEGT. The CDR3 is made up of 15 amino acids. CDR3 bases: TGTGCCAGCAGTCTTCAGGGACAGGGGGCCGCCGAGCAGTACTTC. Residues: CASSLQGQGAAEQYF.

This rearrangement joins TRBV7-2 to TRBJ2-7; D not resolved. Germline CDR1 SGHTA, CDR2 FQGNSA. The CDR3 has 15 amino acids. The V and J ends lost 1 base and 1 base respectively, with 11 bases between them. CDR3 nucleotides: TGTGCCAGCAGCTTAGGATTCACCAATTCCTACGAGCAGTACTTC. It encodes CASSLGFTNSYEQYF.

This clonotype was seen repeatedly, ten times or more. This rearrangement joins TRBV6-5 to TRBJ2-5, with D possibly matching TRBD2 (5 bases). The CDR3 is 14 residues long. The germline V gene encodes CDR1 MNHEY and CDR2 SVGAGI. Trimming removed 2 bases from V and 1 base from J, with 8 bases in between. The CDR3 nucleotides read TGTGCCAGCAGTTACAGAGGGATCCAAGAGACCCAGTACTTC. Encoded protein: CASSYRGIQETQYF.

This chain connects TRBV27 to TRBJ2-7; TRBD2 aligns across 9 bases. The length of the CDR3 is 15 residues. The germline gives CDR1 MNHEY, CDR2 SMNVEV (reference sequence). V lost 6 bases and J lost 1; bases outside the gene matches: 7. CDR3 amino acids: CASRPSGILSYEQYF. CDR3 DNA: TGTGCCAGCAGGCCTAGCGGGATATTATCCTACGAGCAGTACTTC.

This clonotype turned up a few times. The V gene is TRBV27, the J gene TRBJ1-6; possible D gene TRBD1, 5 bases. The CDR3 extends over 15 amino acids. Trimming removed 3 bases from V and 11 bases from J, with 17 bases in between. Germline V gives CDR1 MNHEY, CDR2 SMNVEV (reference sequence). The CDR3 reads CASSFNEGQGAPLHF. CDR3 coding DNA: TGTGCCAGCAGTTTTAATGAGGGGCAAGGGGCACCCCTCCACTTT.

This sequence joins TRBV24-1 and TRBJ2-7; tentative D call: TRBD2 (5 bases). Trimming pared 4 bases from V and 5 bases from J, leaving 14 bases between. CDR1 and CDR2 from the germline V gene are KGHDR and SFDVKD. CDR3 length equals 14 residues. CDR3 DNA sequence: TGTGCCACCAGTGACGCGGGCCAGCGCCACGAGCAGTACTTC. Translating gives CATSDAGQRHEQYF.

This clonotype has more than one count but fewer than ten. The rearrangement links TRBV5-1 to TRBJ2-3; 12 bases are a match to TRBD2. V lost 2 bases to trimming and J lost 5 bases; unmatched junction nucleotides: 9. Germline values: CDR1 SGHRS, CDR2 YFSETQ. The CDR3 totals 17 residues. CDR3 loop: CASSLSVASGRGDTQYF. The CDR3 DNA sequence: TGCGCCAGCAGCTTATCAGTCGCTAGCGGGAGGGGAGATACGCAGTATTTT. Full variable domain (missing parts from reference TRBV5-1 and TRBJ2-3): KAGVTQTPRYLIKTRGQQVTLSCSPISGHRSVSWYQQTPGQGLQFLFEYFSETQRNKGNFPGRFSGRQFSNSRSEMNVSTLELGDSALYLCASSLSVASGRGDTQYFGPGTRLTVL.

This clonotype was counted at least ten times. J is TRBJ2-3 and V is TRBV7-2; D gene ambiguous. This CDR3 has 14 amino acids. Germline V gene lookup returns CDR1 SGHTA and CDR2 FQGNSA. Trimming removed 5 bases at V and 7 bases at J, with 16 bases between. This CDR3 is CASSPSLIAYTQYF. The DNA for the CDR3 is TGTGCCAGCAGCCCTTCGCTCATAGCCTATACGCAGTATTTT.

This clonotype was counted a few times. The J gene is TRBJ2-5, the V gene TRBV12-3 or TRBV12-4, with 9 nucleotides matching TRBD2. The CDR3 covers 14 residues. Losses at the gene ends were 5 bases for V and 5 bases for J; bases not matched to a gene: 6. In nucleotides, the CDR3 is TGTGCCAGCAGTCCACTAGCGGGCCCTGAGACCCAGTACTTC. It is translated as CASSPLAGPETQYF.

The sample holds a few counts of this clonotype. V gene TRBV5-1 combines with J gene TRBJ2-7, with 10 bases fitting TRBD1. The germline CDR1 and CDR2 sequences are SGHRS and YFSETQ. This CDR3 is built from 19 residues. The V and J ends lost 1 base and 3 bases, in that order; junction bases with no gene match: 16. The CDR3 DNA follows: TGCGCCAGCAGCTTGCAACTTGGCCGGGCGGGGACAGGGGTCTACGAGCAGTACTTC. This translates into CASSLQLGRAGTGVYEQYF.

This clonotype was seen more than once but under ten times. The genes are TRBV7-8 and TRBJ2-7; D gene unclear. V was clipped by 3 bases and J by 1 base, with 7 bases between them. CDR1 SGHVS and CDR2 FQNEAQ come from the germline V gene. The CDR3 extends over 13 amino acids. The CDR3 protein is CASSFPRSYEQYF. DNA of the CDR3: TGTGCCAGCAGCTTCCCTAGATCCTACGAGCAGTACTTC.

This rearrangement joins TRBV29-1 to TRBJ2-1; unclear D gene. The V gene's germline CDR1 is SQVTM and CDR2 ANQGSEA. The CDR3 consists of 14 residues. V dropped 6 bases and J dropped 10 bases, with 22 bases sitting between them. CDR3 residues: CSVGKVLRGGEQFF. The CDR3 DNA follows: TGCAGCGTGGGGAAGGTGTTGCGAGGTGGAGAGCAGTTCTTC.

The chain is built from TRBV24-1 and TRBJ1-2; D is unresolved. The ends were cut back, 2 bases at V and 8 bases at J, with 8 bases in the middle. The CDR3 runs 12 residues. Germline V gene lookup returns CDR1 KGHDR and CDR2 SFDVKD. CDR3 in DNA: TGTGCCACCAGTGATTCTGGGTTGGGCTACACCTTC. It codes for CATSDSGLGYTF.

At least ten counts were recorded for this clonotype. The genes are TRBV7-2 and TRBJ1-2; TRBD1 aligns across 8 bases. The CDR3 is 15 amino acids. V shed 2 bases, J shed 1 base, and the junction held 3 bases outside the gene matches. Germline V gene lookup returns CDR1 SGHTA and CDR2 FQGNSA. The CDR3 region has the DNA TGTGCCAGCAGCTTACCAGGGGGCATTAACTATGGCTACACCTTC. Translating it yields CASSLPGGINYGYTF.

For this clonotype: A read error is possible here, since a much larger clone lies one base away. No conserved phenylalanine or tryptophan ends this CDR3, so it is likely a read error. CDR3 loop: CASSQGEQSNYGYTC. In DNA form, the CDR3 reads TGTGCCAGCAGTCAGGGGGAGCAGTCTAACTATGGCTACACCTGC. This chain uses TRBV7-2 with TRBJ1-2; TRBD1 agrees at 7 bases. With V trimmed by 6 bases and J by 0 bases, 7 bases remained unmatched. This CDR3 contains 15 residues. Germline values: CDR1 SGHTA, CDR2 FQGNSA.

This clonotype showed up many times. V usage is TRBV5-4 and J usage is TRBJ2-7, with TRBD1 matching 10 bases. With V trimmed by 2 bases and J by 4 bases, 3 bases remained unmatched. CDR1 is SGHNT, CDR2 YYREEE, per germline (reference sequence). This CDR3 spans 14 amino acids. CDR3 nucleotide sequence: TGTGCCAGCAGCTTTCCGGGACAGGGGTACGAGCAGTACTTC. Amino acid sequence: CASSFPGQGYEQYF.

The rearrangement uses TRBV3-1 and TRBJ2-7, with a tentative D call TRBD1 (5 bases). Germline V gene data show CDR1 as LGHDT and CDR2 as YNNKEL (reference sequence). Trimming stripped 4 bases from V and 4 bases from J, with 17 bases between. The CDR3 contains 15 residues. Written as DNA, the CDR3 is TGTGCCAGCAGCCGTTTTTTGAGACAGAGTTACGAGCAGTACTTC. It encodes CASSRFLRQSYEQYF.

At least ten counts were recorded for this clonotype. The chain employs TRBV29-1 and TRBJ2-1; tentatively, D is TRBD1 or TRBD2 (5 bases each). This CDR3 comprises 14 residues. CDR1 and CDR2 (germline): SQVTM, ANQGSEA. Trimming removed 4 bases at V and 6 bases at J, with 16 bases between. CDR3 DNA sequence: TGCAGCGTTGTCGGGACGCCCCGGACCAATGAGCAGTTCTTC. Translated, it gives CSVVGTPRTNEQFF.

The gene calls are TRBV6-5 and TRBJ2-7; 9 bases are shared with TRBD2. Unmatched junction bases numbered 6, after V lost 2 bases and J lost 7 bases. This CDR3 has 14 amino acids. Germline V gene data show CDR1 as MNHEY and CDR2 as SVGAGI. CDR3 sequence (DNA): TGTGCCAGCAGTTACAGAGTAGCGGGAGTGGAGCAGTACTTC. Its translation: CASSYRVAGVEQYF.

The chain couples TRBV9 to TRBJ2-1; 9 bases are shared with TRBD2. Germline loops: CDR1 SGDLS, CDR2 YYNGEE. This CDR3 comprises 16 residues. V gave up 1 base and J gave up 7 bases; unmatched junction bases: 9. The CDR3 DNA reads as TGTGCCAGCAGCGTACAGGCGGGAGGGCCAGGAAATGAGCAGTTCTTC. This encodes CASSVQAGGPGNEQFF.

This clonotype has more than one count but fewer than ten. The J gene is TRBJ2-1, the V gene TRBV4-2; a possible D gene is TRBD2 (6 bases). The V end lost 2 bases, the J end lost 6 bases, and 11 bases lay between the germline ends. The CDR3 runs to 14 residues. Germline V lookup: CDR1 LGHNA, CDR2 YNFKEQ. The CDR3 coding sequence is TGTGCCAGCAGCCAACGCGGCGGGGTCAATGAGCAGTTCTTC. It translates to CASSQRGGVNEQFF.

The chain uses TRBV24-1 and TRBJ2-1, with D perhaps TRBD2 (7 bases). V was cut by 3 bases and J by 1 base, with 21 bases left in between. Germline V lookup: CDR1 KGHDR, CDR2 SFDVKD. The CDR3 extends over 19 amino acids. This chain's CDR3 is CATSDVGGAIPASYNEQFF. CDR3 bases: TGTGCCACCAGTGATGTTGGGGGGGCCATTCCAGCTTCCTACAATGAGCAGTTCTTC.

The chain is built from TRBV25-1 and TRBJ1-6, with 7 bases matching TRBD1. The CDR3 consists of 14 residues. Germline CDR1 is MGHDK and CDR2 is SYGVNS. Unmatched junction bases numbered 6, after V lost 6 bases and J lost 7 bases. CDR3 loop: CASRATGENSPLHF. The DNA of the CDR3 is TGTGCCAGCAGAGCCACAGGGGAAAATTCACCCCTCCACTTT.

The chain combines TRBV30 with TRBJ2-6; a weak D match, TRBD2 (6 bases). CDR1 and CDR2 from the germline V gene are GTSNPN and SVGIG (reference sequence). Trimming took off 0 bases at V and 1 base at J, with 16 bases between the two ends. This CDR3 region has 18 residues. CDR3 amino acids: CAWSVWMSGTSGANVLTF. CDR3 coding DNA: TGTGCCTGGAGTGTTTGGATGTCAGGGACTTCTGGGGCCAACGTCCTGACTTTC.

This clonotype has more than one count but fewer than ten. The CDR3 DNA follows: TGCAGTGCTAGAGTTTCATCAGACTACGAGCAGTACTTC. Protein: CSARVSSDYEQYF. This rearrangement joins TRBV20-1 to TRBJ2-7; D is unclear. This CDR3 has 13 residues. Germline assignment: CDR1 DFQATT and CDR2 SNEGSKA (reference sequence). V was pared by 1 base and J by 3 bases, with 10 bases between.